A selection of T cell receptor beta chains follows, all from one sample in a study of patients and donors after allogeneic stem cell transplantation. MiXCR was run by TCRdb on the RT-PCR reads, yielding one entry per CDR3 protein. This sample has 800,000 to 1,000,000 distinct CDR3 sequences, with roughly 18% found just once. The sample consisted of blood, either unsorted or a sorted T cell fraction (not recorded which). Receptors were obtained from a human donor who was either an allogeneic HSCT recipient or a stem cell or donor lymphocyte infusion donor (not recorded which). It is not recorded whose cells these are; they may come from a transplant donor. Both conserved end residues are part of each CDR3. Each record gives: clone size, D gene, J gene, V gene, CDR3 DNA, CDR3 protein. A D gene is named only where the DNA matches it firmly. The listing skips clone size in some rows; elsewhere it reads once, few, many or a size class.

abundance: -
d_gene: TRBD2
j_gene: TRBJ2-1
v_gene: TRBV5-4
CDR3nt: TGTGCCAGCAGCTTGGGTGGTCTAGCGGGCCACAATGAGCAGTTCTTC
CDR3aa: CASSLGGLAGHNEQFF

abundance: -
d_gene: -
j_gene: TRBJ1-5
v_gene: TRBV21-1
CDR3nt: TGTGCCAGCAGCAAAAGTAGGGCGGAGAATCAGCCCCAGCATTTT
CDR3aa: CASSKSRAENQPQHF

abundance: few
d_gene: TRBD2
j_gene: TRBJ2-1
v_gene: TRBV27
CDR3nt: TGTGCCAGCAGTCCAGGGACTAGCCCTCGGACTGAGCAGTTCTTC
CDR3aa: CASSPGTSPRTEQFF

abundance: few
d_gene: -
j_gene: TRBJ1-2
v_gene: TRBV12-3/TRBV12-4
CDR3nt: TGTGCCAGCACCCCCTCCGTTGGGTTAGATGGCTACACCTTC
CDR3aa: CASTPSVGLDGYTF

abundance: few
d_gene: -
j_gene: TRBJ1-2
v_gene: TRBV4-3
CDR3nt: TGCGCCAGCAGCCAGAGCAGGGGTAACTATGGCTACACCTTC
CDR3aa: CASSQSRGNYGYTF

abundance: -
d_gene: -
j_gene: TRBJ1-5
v_gene: TRBV12-3/TRBV12-4
CDR3nt: TGTGCCAGCAGTTTGGGGGGGAGGGGTTGGAATCAGCCCCAGCATTTT
CDR3aa: CASSLGGRGWNQPQHF

abundance: -
d_gene: TRBD1
j_gene: TRBJ1-5
v_gene: TRBV30
CDR3nt: TGTGCCTGGAGTACAGGGGAAAGATGGAATCAGCCCCAGCATTTT
CDR3aa: CAWSTGERWNQPQHF

abundance: many
d_gene: TRBD2
j_gene: TRBJ2-5
v_gene: TRBV28
CDR3nt: TGTGCCAGCAGTTCGAGCGGGAGGGCAGGAGAGACCCAGTACTTC
CDR3aa: CASSSSGRAGETQYF

abundance: -
d_gene: -
j_gene: TRBJ1-2
v_gene: TRBV30
CDR3nt: TGTGCCTGGAGGGAGTTAGGCAACTATGGCTACACCTTC
CDR3aa: CAWRELGNYGYTF

abundance: -
d_gene: TRBD2
j_gene: TRBJ2-3
v_gene: TRBV20-1
CDR3nt: TGCAGTGCTAGCATAGCGGGGGGGATCACAGATACGCAGTATTTT
CDR3aa: CSASIAGGITDTQYF

abundance: few
d_gene: TRBD1
j_gene: TRBJ1-2
v_gene: TRBV9
CDR3nt: TGTGCCAGCAGCGTAGCGGCAGGGGGTAACTATGGCTACACCTTC
CDR3aa: CASSVAAGGNYGYTF

abundance: few
d_gene: TRBD1
j_gene: TRBJ1-1
v_gene: TRBV7-2
CDR3nt: TGTGCCAGCAGCTTAATTGGGACAGGGCTCACTGAAGCTTTCTTT
CDR3aa: CASSLIGTGLTEAFF

abundance: few
d_gene: TRBD1
j_gene: TRBJ2-1
v_gene: TRBV30
CDR3nt: TGTGCCTGGAGTGTAGTAACAGGGGGAAATGAGCAGTTCTTC
CDR3aa: CAWSVVTGGNEQFF

abundance: few
d_gene: -
j_gene: TRBJ2-1
v_gene: TRBV20-1
CDR3nt: TGCAGTGCCGCCTCCAGGGACACTGCATACAATGAGCAGTTCTTC
CDR3aa: CSAASRDTAYNEQFF

abundance: -
d_gene: -
j_gene: TRBJ1-2
v_gene: TRBV12-3/TRBV12-4
CDR3nt: TGTGCCAGCAGTCTGGACGGCCGGTCTAACTATGGCTACACCTTC
CDR3aa: CASSLDGRSNYGYTF

abundance: -
d_gene: TRBD2
j_gene: TRBJ2-7
v_gene: TRBV20-1
CDR3nt: TGCAGTGCTAGAGTTGTAGGACTAGCGGGGGTTGTCTACGAGCAGTACTTC
CDR3aa: CSARVVGLAGVVYEQYF

abundance: -
d_gene: TRBD1
j_gene: TRBJ1-2
v_gene: TRBV5-1
CDR3nt: TGCGCCAGCAGCCGCGCCGGGACAGGGGCTGGCTACACCTTC
CDR3aa: CASSRAGTGAGYTF

abundance: few
d_gene: -
j_gene: TRBJ1-2
v_gene: TRBV4-2
CDR3nt: TGTGCCAGCAGCCGAGCGACAGTCACTAACTATGGCTACACCTTC
CDR3aa: CASSRATVTNYGYTF

abundance: few
d_gene: -
j_gene: TRBJ1-1
v_gene: TRBV5-1
CDR3nt: TGCGCCAGCAGCTCACGCCCTACGACAGCGAACACTGAAGCTTTCTTT
CDR3aa: CASSSRPTTANTEAFF

abundance: few
d_gene: TRBD1
j_gene: TRBJ2-3
v_gene: TRBV9
CDR3nt: TGTGCCAGCAGCGTAGGACAGGGGGTCACAGATACGCAGTATTTT
CDR3aa: CASSVGQGVTDTQYF

abundance: -
d_gene: TRBD1
j_gene: TRBJ2-5
v_gene: TRBV5-1
CDR3nt: TGCGCCAGCAGCCGAGCCGGGACAGAAGAGACCCAGTACTTC
CDR3aa: CASSRAGTEETQYF

abundance: -
d_gene: TRBD1
j_gene: TRBJ2-4
v_gene: TRBV29-1
CDR3nt: TGCAGCGTTTCCCAACCGTGGGACAGGGGGCTCCAGACTAAGTACATTCAGTACTTC
CDR3aa: CSVSQPWDRGLQTKYIQYF

abundance: many
d_gene: -
j_gene: TRBJ2-7
v_gene: TRBV10-3
CDR3nt: TGTGCCATCAGTGAGGTCAGCGACGAGCAGTACTTC
CDR3aa: CAISEVSDEQYF